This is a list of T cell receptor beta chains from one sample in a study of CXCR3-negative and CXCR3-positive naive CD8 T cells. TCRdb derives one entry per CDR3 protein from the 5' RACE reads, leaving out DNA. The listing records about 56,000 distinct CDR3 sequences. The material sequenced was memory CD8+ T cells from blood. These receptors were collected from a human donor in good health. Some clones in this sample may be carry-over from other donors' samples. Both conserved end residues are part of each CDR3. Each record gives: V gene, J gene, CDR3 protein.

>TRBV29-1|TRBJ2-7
CSVRGNRGADEQYF
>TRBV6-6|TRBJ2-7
CASSLGLAVYEQYF
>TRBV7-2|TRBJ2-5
CASSFSGMEEETQYF
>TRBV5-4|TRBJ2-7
CASSSDRVVIYEQYF
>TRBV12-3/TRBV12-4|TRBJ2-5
CASTSGEETQYF
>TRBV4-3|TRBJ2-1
CASSQGMGTYNEQFF
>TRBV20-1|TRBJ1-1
CSARDLTGATEAFF
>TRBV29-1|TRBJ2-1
CSVSGRVSYNEQFF
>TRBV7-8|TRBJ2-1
CASSLSEASQQFF
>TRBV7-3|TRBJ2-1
CASSDQLAGVSGEQFF
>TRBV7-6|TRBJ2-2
CASSFSLGLVNGELFF
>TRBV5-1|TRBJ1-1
CASSLGFGGNTEAFF
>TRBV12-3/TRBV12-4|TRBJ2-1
CASVNSPGLASNEQFF
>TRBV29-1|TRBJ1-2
CSAWGFYGYTF
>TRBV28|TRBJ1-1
CASSPPSIIEGFF
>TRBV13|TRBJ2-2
CASRPSRSSNTGELFF
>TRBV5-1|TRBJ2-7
CASSLRQGPYEQYF
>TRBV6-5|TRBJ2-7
CASSFRGESYEQYF
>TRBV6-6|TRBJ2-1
CASSPGEAYNEQFF
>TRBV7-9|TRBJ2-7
CASSLEQDYEQYF
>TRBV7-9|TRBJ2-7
CASSPRDRAFYEQYF
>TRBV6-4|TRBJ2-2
CASSPDPGVNTGELFF
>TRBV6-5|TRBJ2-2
CASSYSSAGGELFF
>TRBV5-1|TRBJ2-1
CASSPGTSGFNEQFF
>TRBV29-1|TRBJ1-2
CSVLELDSPANYGYTF
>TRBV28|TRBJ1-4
CASSLRLPGEKLFF
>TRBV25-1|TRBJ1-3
CASRIGNTIYF
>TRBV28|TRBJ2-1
CASSPPGGVGSLYPYNEQFF
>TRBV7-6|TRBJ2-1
CASSLSGGAGEQFF
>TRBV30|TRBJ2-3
CAWTGTSSTDTQYF
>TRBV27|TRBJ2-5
CASSLVAGGAETQYF
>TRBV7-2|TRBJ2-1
CASSPPDRGLYNEQFF
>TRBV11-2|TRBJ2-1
CASSLQGGEQFF
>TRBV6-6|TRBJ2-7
CASSYSSMGYEQYF
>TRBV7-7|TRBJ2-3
CASSLTSASTDTQYF
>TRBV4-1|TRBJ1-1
CASSQTGNTEAFF
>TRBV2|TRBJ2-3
CASLPPSTGGSTDTQYF
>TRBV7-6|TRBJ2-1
CASRLEKSSYNEQFF
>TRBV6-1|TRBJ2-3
CASSEVPGEGTDTQYF
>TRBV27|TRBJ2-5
CASSSLGSQETQYF
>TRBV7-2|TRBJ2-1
CASSPSGLGGEVRYNEQFF
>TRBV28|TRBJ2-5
CASSSLGSLDHETQYF
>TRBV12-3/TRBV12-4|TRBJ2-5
CASSSPTGQVPETQYF
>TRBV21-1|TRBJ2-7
CASSKTRGDTYEHNYEQYF
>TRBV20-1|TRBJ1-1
CSAQDRVGTEAFF
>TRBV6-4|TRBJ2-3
CASSVEASGIDTQYF
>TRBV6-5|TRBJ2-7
CASSTGHYEQYF
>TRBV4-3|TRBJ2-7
CASSQESGTSGDYEQYF
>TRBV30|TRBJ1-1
CAWSSGQGNTEAFF
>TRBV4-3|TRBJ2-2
CASSQKALQGVNTGELFF
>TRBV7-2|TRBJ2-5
CASKEAGETQYF
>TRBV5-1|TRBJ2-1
CASSLELAGGPFFYNEQFF
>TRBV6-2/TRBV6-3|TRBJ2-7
CASSYTGGYEQYF
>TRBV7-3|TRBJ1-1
CASSLASQGAGVTEAFF
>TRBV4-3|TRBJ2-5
CASSQEPERGQETQYF
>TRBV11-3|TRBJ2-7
CASSTGGGPEQYF
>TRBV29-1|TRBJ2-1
CSVEDRRGMGNEQFF
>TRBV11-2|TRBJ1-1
CASSYQIRSTEAFF
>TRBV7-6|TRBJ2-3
CARSFGQDRTDTQYF